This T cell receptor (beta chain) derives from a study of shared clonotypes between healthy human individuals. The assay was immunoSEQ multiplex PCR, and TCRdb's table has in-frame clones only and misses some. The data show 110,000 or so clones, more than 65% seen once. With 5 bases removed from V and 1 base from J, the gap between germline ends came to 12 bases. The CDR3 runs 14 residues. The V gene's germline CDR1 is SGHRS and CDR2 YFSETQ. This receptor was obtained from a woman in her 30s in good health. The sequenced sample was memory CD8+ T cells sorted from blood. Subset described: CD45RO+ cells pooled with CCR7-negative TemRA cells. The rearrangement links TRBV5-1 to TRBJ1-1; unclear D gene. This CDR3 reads CASRFEGGNTEAFF. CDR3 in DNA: TGCGCCAGCAGGTTTGAAGGTGGGAACACTGAAGCTTTCTTT.